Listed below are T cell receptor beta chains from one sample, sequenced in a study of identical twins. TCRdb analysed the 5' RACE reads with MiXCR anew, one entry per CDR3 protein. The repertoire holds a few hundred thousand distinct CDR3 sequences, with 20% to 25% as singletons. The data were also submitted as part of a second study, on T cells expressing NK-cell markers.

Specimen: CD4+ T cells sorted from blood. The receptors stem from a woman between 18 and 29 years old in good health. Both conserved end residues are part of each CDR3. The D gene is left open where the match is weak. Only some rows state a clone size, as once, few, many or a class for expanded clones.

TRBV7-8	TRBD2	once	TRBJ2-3	CASSINSGTSSDTQYF	TGTGCCAGCAGCATCAACTCCGGGACTAGTTCAGATACGCAGTATTTT
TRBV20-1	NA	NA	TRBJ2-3	CSAGTMSTDTQYF	TGCAGTGCGGGGACAATGAGCACAGATACGCAGTATTTT
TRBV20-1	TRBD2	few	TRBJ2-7	CSARLRGRGYEQYF	TGCAGTGCTAGGCTTCGTGGGAGGGGCTACGAGCAGTACTTC
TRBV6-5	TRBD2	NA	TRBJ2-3	CASSSAGAGADTQYF	TGTGCCAGCAGTTCAGCGGGAGCGGGGGCAGATACGCAGTATTTT
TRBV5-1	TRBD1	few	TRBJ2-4	CASSLSGTGTPAENIQYF	TGCGCCAGCAGCCTCTCCGGGACAGGGACCCCTGCGGAAAACATTCAGTACTTC
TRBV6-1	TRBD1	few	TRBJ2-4	CASSESQQGRYF	TGTGCCAGCAGTGAATCCCAACAGGGGAGATACTTC
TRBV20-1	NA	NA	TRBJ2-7	CSASRGNFEQYF	TGCAGTGCGTCCAGGGGAAACTTCGAGCAGTACTTC
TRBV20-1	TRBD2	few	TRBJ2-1	CSAKGGLENRLF	TGCAGTGCCAAGGGGGGACTAGAAAATAGGCTCTTC
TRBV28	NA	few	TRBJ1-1	CASSFARGRNTEAFF	TGTGCCAGCAGTTTTGCCCGGGGTAGGAACACTGAAGCTTTCTTT
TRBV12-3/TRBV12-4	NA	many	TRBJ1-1	CASSFTPGTEAFF	TGTGCCAGCAGTTTTACACCGGGCACTGAAGCTTTCTTT
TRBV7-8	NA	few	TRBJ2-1	CASSFSGRGSYNEQFF	TGTGCCAGCAGCTTCAGCGGCCGGGGCTCCTACAATGAGCAGTTCTTC
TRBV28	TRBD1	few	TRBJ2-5	CASSLWTGGGETQYF	TGTGCCAGCAGTTTATGGACAGGGGGAGGGGAGACCCAGTACTTC
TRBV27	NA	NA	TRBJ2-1	CASSFRGKLGRYNEQFF	TGTGCCAGCAGTTTTCGAGGGAAGTTAGGTCGCTACAATGAGCAGTTCTTC
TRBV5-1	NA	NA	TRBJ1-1	CASNLQGEMNTEAFF	TGCGCCAGCAATCTCCAGGGCGAGATGAACACTGAAGCTTTCTTT
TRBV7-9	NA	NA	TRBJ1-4	CASSRRQVATNEKLFF	TGTGCCAGCAGCCGAAGACAGGTCGCAACTAATGAAAAACTGTTTTTT
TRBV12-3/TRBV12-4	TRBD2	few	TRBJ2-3	CASCRLAGTTDTQYF	TGTGCCAGCTGCAGACTAGCGGGGACCACAGATACGCAGTATTTT
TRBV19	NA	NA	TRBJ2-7	CASRDVSYEQYF	TGTGCCAGTAGGGATGTTTCCTACGAGCAGTACTTC
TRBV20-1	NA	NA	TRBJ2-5	CSVMTPAETQYF	TGCAGTGTCATGACCCCGGCGGAGACCCAGTACTTC
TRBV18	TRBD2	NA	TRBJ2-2	CASSLYGTSTGELFF	TGTGCCAGCTCTCTCTACGGGACTAGCACCGGGGAGCTGTTTTTT
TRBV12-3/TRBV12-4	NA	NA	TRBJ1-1	CASSFRGRGNTEAFF	TGTGCCAGCAGTTTTCGGGGACGGGGGAACACTGAAGCTTTCTTT
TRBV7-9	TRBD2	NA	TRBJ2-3	CASSPGVASGYTDTQYF	TGTGCCAGCAGCCCCGGGGTGGCTAGCGGATACACAGATACGCAGTATTTT
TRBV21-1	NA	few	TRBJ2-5	CASSKERRGQETQYF	TGTGCCAGCAGCAAAGAGAGGCGGGGACAAGAGACCCAGTACTTC
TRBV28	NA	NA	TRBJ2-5	CASSPPQGGETQYF	TGTGCCAGCAGTCCCCCGCAGGGGGGGGAGACCCAGTACTTC
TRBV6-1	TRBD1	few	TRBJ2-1	CASGNLRQGPSGGQFF	TGTGCCAGCGGGAACCTCAGACAGGGCCCCTCCGGAGGGCAGTTCTTC
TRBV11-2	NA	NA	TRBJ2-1	CASSLRSATGTYNEQFF	TGTGCCAGCAGCTTAAGATCGGCCACAGGGACCTACAATGAGCAGTTCTTC
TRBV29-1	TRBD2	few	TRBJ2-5	CSVESLAGWETQYF	TGCAGCGTTGAGAGTCTAGCGGGTTGGGAGACCCAGTACTTC
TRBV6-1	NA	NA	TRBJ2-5	CASNPAIYQETQYF	TGTGCCAGCAATCCGGCCATTTACCAAGAGACCCAGTACTTC
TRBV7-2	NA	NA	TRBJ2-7	CASSLHQRDEQYF	TGTGCCAGCAGCTTACACCAGCGGGACGAGCAGTACTTC
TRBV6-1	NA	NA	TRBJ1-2	CASSPGGRNNYGYTF	TGTGCCAGCAGCCCGGGGGGGAGGAATAACTATGGCTACACCTTC
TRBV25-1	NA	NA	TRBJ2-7	CASSGRVRPAYEQYF	TGTGCCAGCAGCGGCAGGGTGAGACCTGCCTACGAGCAGTACTTC
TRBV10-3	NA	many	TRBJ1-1	CAISATGAEIGTEAFF	TGTGCCATCAGTGCGACCGGGGCCGAGATCGGCACTGAAGCTTTCTTT
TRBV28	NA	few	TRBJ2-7	CASSLASLDYEQYF	TGTGCCAGCAGTTTAGCCAGCCTCGACTACGAGCAGTACTTC
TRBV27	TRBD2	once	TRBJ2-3	CASSPAGGRSDTQYF	TGTGCCAGCAGTCCAGCGGGAGGACGATCAGATACGCAGTATTTT
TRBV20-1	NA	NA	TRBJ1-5	CSARGRGDSNQPQHF	TGCAGTGCTAGGGGAAGGGGGGATAGCAATCAGCCCCAGCATTTT
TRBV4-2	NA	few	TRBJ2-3	CASSQTGSTDTQYF	TGTGCCAGCAGCCAAACGGGGAGCACAGATACGCAGTATTTT
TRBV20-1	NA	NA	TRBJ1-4	CSASEGMAEKLFF	TGCAGTGCTAGTGAGGGGATGGCTGAAAAACTGTTTTTT
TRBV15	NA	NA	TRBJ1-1	CATSRAGAMNTEAFF	TGTGCCACCAGCAGAGCCGGCGCCATGAACACTGAAGCTTTCTTT
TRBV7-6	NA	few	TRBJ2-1	CASSRTPSSYNEQFF	TGTGCCAGCAGCAGGACACCGAGCTCCTACAATGAGCAGTTCTTC
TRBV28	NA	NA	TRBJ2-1	CASTKGYNEQFF	TGTGCCAGCACTAAAGGGTACAATGAGCAGTTCTTC
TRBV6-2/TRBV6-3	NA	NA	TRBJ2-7	CASSRPYEQYF	TGTGCCAGCAGCCGCCCCTACGAGCAGTACTTC
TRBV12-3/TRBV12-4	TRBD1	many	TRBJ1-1	CASSLQGGDAEAFF	TGTGCCAGCAGTTTACAGGGGGGTGATGCTGAAGCTTTCTTT
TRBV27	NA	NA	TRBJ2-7	CASGVRREREQYF	TGTGCCAGCGGCGTTCGGAGGGAGAGGGAGCAGTACTTC
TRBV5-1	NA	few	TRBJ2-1	CASSFREPRHEQFF	TGCGCCAGCAGCTTCCGGGAGCCCCGACATGAGCAGTTCTTC
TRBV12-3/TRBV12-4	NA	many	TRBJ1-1	CASRLPGAEAFF	TGTGCCAGCAGACTCCCGGGCGCTGAAGCTTTCTTT
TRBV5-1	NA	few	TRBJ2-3	CASSLSQYTDTQYF	TGCGCCAGCAGCTTGTCCCAATACACAGATACGCAGTATTTT
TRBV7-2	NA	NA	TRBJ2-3	CASGSGITDTQYF	TGTGCCAGCGGGTCGGGGATCACAGATACGCAGTATTTT
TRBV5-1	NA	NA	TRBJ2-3	CASSLKAGVRADTQYF	TGCGCCAGCAGCTTAAAGGCAGGCGTTCGCGCAGATACGCAGTATTTT
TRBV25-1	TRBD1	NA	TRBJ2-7	CASSEATGWSYEQYF	TGTGCCAGCAGTGAGGCGACAGGGTGGTCCTACGAGCAGTACTTC
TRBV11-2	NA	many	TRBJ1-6	CASSLAPAFNSPLHF	TGTGCCAGCAGCTTAGCACCCGCGTTTAATTCACCCCTCCACTTT
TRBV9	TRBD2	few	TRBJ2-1	CASSQQGGRFNEQFF	TGTGCCAGCAGCCAACAAGGCGGGAGGTTCAATGAGCAGTTCTTC
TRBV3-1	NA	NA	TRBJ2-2	CASTGGGGRNGELFF	TGTGCCAGCACCGGGGGAGGGGGACGGAACGGGGAGCTGTTTTTT
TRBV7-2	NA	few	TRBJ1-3	CASSLVRVGGDTIYF	TGTGCCAGCAGCTTAGTCAGGGTTGGTGGGGACACCATATATTTT
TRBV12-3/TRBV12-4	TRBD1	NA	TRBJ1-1	CASSRTGGAEAFF	TGTGCCAGCAGTCGGACAGGGGGTGCTGAAGCTTTCTTT
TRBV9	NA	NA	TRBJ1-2	CASSVAWSGSNYGYTF	TGTGCCAGCAGCGTAGCCTGGTCAGGCTCTAACTATGGCTACACCTTC